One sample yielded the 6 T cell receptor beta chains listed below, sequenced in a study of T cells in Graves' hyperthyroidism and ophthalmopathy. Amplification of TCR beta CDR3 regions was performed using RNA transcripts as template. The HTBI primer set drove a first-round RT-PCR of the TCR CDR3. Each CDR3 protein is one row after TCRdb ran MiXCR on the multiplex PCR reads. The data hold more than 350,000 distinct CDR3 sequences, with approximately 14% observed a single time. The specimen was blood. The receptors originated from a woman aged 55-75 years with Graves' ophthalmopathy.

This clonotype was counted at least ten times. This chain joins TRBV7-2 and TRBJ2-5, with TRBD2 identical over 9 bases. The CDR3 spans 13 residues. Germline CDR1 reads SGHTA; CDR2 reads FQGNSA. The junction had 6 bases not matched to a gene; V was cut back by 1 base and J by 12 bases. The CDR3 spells CASSLVGASGEYF. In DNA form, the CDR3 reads TGTGCCAGCAGCTTAGTGGGGGCTAGCGGGGAGTACTTC.

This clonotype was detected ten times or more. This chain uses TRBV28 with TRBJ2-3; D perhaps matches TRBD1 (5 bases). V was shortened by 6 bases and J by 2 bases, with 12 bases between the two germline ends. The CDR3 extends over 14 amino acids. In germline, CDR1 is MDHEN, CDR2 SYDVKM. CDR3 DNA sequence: TGTGCCAGCAGACAGGTGACAAACACAGATACGCAGTATTTT. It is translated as CASRQVTNTDTQYF.

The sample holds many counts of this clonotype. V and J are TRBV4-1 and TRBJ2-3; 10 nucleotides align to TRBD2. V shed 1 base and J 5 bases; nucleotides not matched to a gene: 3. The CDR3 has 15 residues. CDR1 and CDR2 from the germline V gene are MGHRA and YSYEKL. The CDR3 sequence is CASSQASGSIDTQYF. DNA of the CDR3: TGCGCCAGCAGCCAAGCTAGCGGGAGTATAGATACGCAGTATTTT.

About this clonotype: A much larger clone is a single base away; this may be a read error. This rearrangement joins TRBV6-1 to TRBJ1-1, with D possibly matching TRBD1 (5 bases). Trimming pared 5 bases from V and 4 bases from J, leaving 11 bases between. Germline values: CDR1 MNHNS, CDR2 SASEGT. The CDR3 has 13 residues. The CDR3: CASSRRASTEAFF. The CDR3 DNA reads TGTGCCAGCAGTCGCAGGGCGAGCACTGAAGCTTTCTTT.

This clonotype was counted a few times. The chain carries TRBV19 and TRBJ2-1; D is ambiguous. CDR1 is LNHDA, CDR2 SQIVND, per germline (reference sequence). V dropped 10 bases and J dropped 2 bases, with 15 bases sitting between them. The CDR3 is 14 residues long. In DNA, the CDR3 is TGTGCCACCGCAGAGCGACCAACCTACAATGAGCAGTTCTTC. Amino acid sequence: CATAERPTYNEQFF.

CDR3 sequence reads: CSVRLAGGGETQYF. CDR3 in DNA: TGCAGCGTCCGACTAGCGGGAGGCGGCGAGACCCAGTACTTC. This chain joins TRBV29-1 and TRBJ2-5; 13 nucleotides align to TRBD2. Germline V CDR1 and CDR2: SQVTM, ANQGSEA. This CDR3 has 14 amino acids. The junction had 6 bases not matched to a gene; V was cut back by 6 bases and J by 5 bases.